Listed below are T cell receptor delta chains from one sample, sequenced in a study of gamma-delta chains in newborns, infants, children. With CATT, TCRdb re-called clones from the reads. The data contain 7,000 to 9,500 delta-chain clones, more than 20% of them singletons. The sequenced sample consisted of blood. The receptors originated from a child who was a newborn, infant or young child, either healthy, febrile or measles-vaccinated (not recorded which). The CDR3 runs from the conserved cysteine through the conserved F or W. Clone sizes are given selectively: once, few, many, or a class where the clone is expanded.

TRDV2	few	CARDEGGYASWDTRQMFF
TRDV2	NA	CACDTVSNWGGSHKLIF
TRDV2	few	CACDTVLGDSRSLYTDKLIF
TRDV2	NA	CACDAILGATRITDKLIF
TRDV2	NA	CACSILGIPKADKLIF
TRDV2	NA	CACDNLYGLGDRESGTDKLIF
TRDV1	few	CALGESWTKWILGDRTDKLIF
TRDV2	NA	CACDPLQMIGAKSDADKLIF
TRDV1	NA	CAIGEIPPSSSIPYWGFDKLIF
TRDV1	once	CALGELVFLEWFGGFPITDKLIF
TRDV2	few	CACDPILLGDTPRDTRQMFF
TRDV2	few	CAVYSVLGDTSSPDKLIF
TRDV2	NA	CAADLLGALAGKLIF
TRDV2	NA	CACDTSSGADLTAQLFF
TRDV2	medium-sized	CACDLLLGDTRKGEARYTDKLIF
TRDV2	once	CACDTVRTRGPIRSWDTRQMFF
TRDV2	NA	CACDTVSSSSWDTRQMFF
TRDV2	few	CACDTLLGDTQSTDKLIF
TRDV2	NA	CACDTVFTTGGRSSSWDTRKMFF
TRDV2	medium-sized	CACDSLGENTDKLIF
TRDV2	NA	CACDPLLLGDTTDKLIF
TRDV2	NA	CACDRLGDTTQITYTDKIIF
TRDV2	NA	CACDPVGGRYTDKLIF
TRDV2	few	CACDTLLGGQNGAQLFF
TRDV2	medium-sized	CACDTVQLGDTLGRKNGLIF
TRDV2	NA	CACDTIEGGMTVGANTDKLIF
TRDV2	NA	CACDPTSSSWDTRQMFF
TRDV2	NA	CACDGLPDTGGFDTDKLIF
TRDV2	few	CACDTAPTGGHPSSWDTRQMFF
TRDV2	NA	CACDRLGDTTNKLIF
TRDV2	NA	CACDAVLGDSTHPYTDKLIF
TRDV2	few	CACDTISPTGGYGDTDKLIF
TRDV2	NA	CAYDELEYTDKLIF
TRDV2	NA	CACDSLVKSDKLIF
TRDV1	few	CALGGRFLSPVLVYTDKLIF
TRDV2	medium-sized	CACDRLTGGYKVVVSDKLIF
TRDV2	NA	CARDVLGDTKLIF
TRDV1	NA	CALGGDPRPSSFYWGRSNTDKLIF
TRDV2	NA	CACGTILGDTVYTDKLIF
TRDV1	NA	CAIGELREVGGIGTAKLFF
TRDV1	NA	CAIGERIRKRRGTTHSYTDKLIF
TRDV3	NA	CALGGGPNKLIF
TRDV2	few	CACDTLPVAKGPTAQLFF
TRDV2	NA	CACDTVQIRPPRPVDKLIF
TRDV2	NA	CACDIWGVTDKLIF
TRDV2	NA	CARDTAGEDTDKLIF
TRDV2	once	CACDTVNRLGDRDWNTRQVFF
TRDV2	NA	CACDTLRGGKPSKYTDKIIF
TRDV2	few	CACDPVGDHVHTDKLIF
TRDV2	NA	CACDTSAGETSYTDKIIF
TRDV2	few	CACDLWGYAKTQLIF
TRDV2	NA	CACDSIVLGDPSGLIF
TRDV2	medium-sized	CACEPVLGDTPTWDTRQMFF
TRDV2	few	CACDAPSVGDTKLIF
TRDV2	NA	CACDGISTDKLIF
TRDV2	NA	CACDSLHGPTLGDSKEADKLIF
TRDV2	few	CACDTVWLGDTSTDKLIF